This is a list of T cell receptor beta chains from one sample in a study of vaccination and CD4 T cells after COVID-19. These TCRs' antigens remain unknown. MiXCR was run by TCRdb on the PCR reads, yielding one entry per CDR3 protein. Of about 7,100 distinct CDR3 sequences listed, 46% are singletons. Sequencing used CD4+ T cells from blood, cultured in vitro. The receptors come from a human donor in good health. Both conserved end residues are part of each CDR3. A D gene is named only where the DNA matches it firmly. Expanded clones get a size class; other rows say once, few or many, or leave the size out.

cdr3_aa | cdr3_nt | clone_size | d_call | j_call | v_call
CASSLAATPLHF | TGTGCCAGCAGCTTAGCAGCTACACCCCTCCACTTT | - | - | TRBJ1-6 | TRBV7-2
CASSREGSQYEQFF | TGTGCCAGCAGCAGGGAGGGGTCCCAATATGAGCAGTTCTTC | - | TRBD2 | TRBJ2-1 | TRBV12-3/TRBV12-4
CASSLRDGNNSPLHF | TGTGCCAGCAGCTTGAGGGACGGAAATAATTCACCCCTCCACTTT | - | - | TRBJ1-6 | TRBV7-3
CSARDVRSTGELFF | TGCAGTGCTAGAGATGTGAGGTCCACCGGGGAGCTGTTTTTT | few | - | TRBJ2-2 | TRBV20-1
CASSYSYYTRSYEQYF | TGTGCCAGCAGTTACTCCTATTACACCCGTTCCTACGAGCAGTACTTC | few | - | TRBJ2-7 | TRBV6-2/TRBV6-3
CASTGRGRNYGYTF | TGTGCCAGTACCGGGAGGGGGCGTAACTATGGCTACACCTTC | - | TRBD1 | TRBJ1-2 | TRBV19
CASSLGPLGDNSPLHF | TGCGCCAGCAGCTTGGGTCCCCTAGGGGATAATTCACCCCTCCACTTT | - | - | TRBJ1-6 | TRBV5-1
CASGQGQGKGAFF | TGTGCCAGCGGTCAGGGACAGGGAAAAGGGGCTTTCTTT | - | - | TRBJ1-1 | TRBV21-1
CASSHPTGDEQFF | TGTGCCAGCAGCCACCCCACAGGGGATGAGCAGTTCTTC | - | TRBD1 | TRBJ2-1 | TRBV4-2
CASRAGYGYTF | TGTGCCAGCAGGGCAGGGTATGGCTACACCTTC | few | - | TRBJ1-2 | TRBV11-2
CATYPGLSTDTQYF | TGTGCCACCTACCCGGGACTGAGCACAGATACGCAGTATTTT | - | - | TRBJ2-3 | TRBV10-3
CASSAEDRENTEAFF | TGTGCCAGCAGCGCCGAGGACAGGGAAAACACTGAAGCTTTCTTT | - | TRBD1 | TRBJ1-1 | TRBV9
CASSLDSKNYGYTF | TGTGCCAGCAGCTTAGACAGCAAAAACTATGGCTACACCTTC | - | - | TRBJ1-2 | TRBV7-8
CAITDPGIYGYTF | TGTGCCATAACGGATCCCGGGATTTATGGCTACACCTTC | - | - | TRBJ1-2 | TRBV6-2/TRBV6-3
CSASSWLTERSPLHF | TGCAGTGCTTCGTCTTGGCTAACGGAGCGCTCACCCCTCCACTTT | - | - | TRBJ1-6 | TRBV20-1
CAWGTGRSIQYF | TGTGCCTGGGGGACAGGGAGAAGCATTCAGTACTTC | - | TRBD1 | TRBJ2-4 | TRBV30
CASSRRLTDSNQPQHF | TGTGCCAGTAGTAGGCGCCTTACGGATAGCAATCAGCCCCAGCATTTT | - | - | TRBJ1-5 | TRBV19
CASSRPPTNSPLHF | TGTGCCAGCAGCCGCCCGCCGACCAATTCACCCCTCCACTTT | few | - | TRBJ1-6 | TRBV25-1
CASSRGTSGEETQYF | TGTGCCAGCAGCCGAGGGACTAGCGGGGAAGAGACCCAGTACTTC | - | TRBD2 | TRBJ2-5 | TRBV5-4
CASSERGGIGELFF | TGTGCCAGCAGTGAGCGGGGGGGAATCGGGGAGCTGTTTTTT | few | TRBD2 | TRBJ2-2 | TRBV2
CASSYLRELDTEAFF | TGTGCCAGCAGTTACCTGCGGGAGCTGGACACTGAAGCTTTCTTT | - | - | TRBJ1-1 | TRBV6-5
CATNPRKSGDQETQYF | TGTGCCACCAATCCCCGAAAGAGCGGGGACCAAGAGACCCAGTACTTC | - | TRBD2 | TRBJ2-5 | TRBV24-1
CAISARGNTEAFF | TGTGCCATCAGTGCCCGGGGGAACACTGAAGCTTTCTTT | - | - | TRBJ1-1 | TRBV10-3
CASRHVDSRGGEQFF | TGTGCCAGCAGACACGTGGACAGCAGGGGGGGTGAGCAGTTCTTC | - | - | TRBJ2-1 | TRBV6-1
CASSLTGGQLTGYTF | TGTGCCAGCAGCTTAACAGGCGGACAGTTGACTGGCTACACCTTC | - | - | TRBJ1-2 | TRBV7-9
CSAGMTWANEQFF | TGCAGTGCTGGGATGACTTGGGCAAATGAGCAGTTCTTC | few | - | TRBJ2-1 | TRBV20-1
CASSDLGTKGTEAFF | TGTGCCAGCAGTGACCTCGGCACGAAGGGGACTGAAGCTTTCTTT | few | - | TRBJ1-1 | TRBV6-1
CASSVNSGAQETQYF | TGTGCCAGCAGCGTTAATAGCGGGGCACAAGAGACCCAGTACTTC | few | TRBD2 | TRBJ2-5 | TRBV9
CSASRVGDTGELFF | TGCAGTGCTAGCAGGGTTGGGGACACCGGGGAGCTGTTTTTT | - | - | TRBJ2-2 | TRBV20-1
CASSLVLALRDTQYF | TGTGCCAGCAGCTTAGTACTTGCCCTCAGGGATACGCAGTATTTT | - | - | TRBJ2-3 | TRBV7-9
CASSIGLAGTEQFF | TGTGCCAGTAGTATCGGACTAGCGGGGACGGAGCAGTTCTTC | - | TRBD2 | TRBJ2-1 | TRBV19
CASSLYAGNTIYF | TGTGCCAGCAGCTTATATGCTGGAAACACCATATATTTT | - | - | TRBJ1-3 | TRBV7-2
CASSHWGSGYTF | TGTGCCAGCAGCCACTGGGGCTCTGGCTACACCTTC | - | - | TRBJ1-2 | TRBV4-2
CASSADGRTYEQYF | TGTGCCAGCAGTGCGGACGGCCGGACCTACGAGCAGTACTTC | - | - | TRBJ2-7 | TRBV6-1
CASSSLQGYYEQYF | TGTGCCAGCAGTTCTCTACAGGGGTACTACGAGCAGTACTTC | - | TRBD1 | TRBJ2-7 | TRBV7-6
CASSQAAGLGTDTQYF | TGCGCCAGCAGCCAAGCCGCGGGACTCGGCACAGATACGCAGTATTTT | - | - | TRBJ2-3 | TRBV4-3
CSADRDTGELFF | TGCAGTGCGGACAGGGACACCGGGGAGCTGTTTTTT | - | TRBD1 | TRBJ2-2 | TRBV20-1
CASSLVRSGELFF | TGTGCCAGCAGCTTAGTTAGGTCCGGGGAGCTGTTTTTT | - | - | TRBJ2-2 | TRBV7-3
CASSAGYTEAFF | TGTGCCAGCAGCGCAGGGTACACTGAAGCTTTCTTT | - | - | TRBJ1-1 | TRBV12-3/TRBV12-4
CASSYGAQWPQHF | TGTGCCAGCAGTTACGGAGCCCAATGGCCCCAGCATTTT | few | - | TRBJ1-5 | TRBV6-5